This T cell receptor (beta chain) was obtained from a study of blood T cell repertoires in COVID-19. During active infection, Seattle patients enrolled and were then monitored through disease. Some clones are missing from TCRdb's copy, which holds only in-frame ones; the method was immunoSEQ multiplex PCR. Of about 420,000 clones listed, about 90% are singletons. This clone is a singleton in its sample. The ends lost 5 bases at V and 1 base at J; junction bases unmatched: 15. Germline-derived CDR1 and CDR2 are LGHNT and FRNRAP. The CDR3 runs to 19 residues. This chain uses TRBV12-5 with TRBJ2-3; TRBD2 matches at 10 bases. The sequence came from a man between 18 and 35 years old with COVID-19, enrolled during active disease. The sequencing input was peripheral blood. CDR3 sequence: CASGRPVGAGGQGTDTQYF. In DNA form, the CDR3 reads TGTGCTAGTGGTCGGCCGGTAGGAGCGGGGGGGCAGGGCACAGATACGCAGTATTTT.